The 27 T cell receptor beta chains presented below share a single source sample, sequenced in a study of tumor-infiltrating lymphocytes in oesophageal squamous cell carcinoma. MiXCR, applied by TCRdb to the PCR reads, yields one record per CDR3 protein. The profile shows over 15,000 distinct CDR3 sequences, 35% to 45% of them singletons. Sequencing input: normal esophageal tissue next to the tumor. Receptors were obtained from a female donor with esophageal squamous cell carcinoma.

This chain links TRBV7-6 with TRBJ2-1; the match to TRBD1 covers 7 bases. Germline loops: CDR1 SGHVS, CDR2 FNYEAQ. With 3 bases clipped from V and 5 bases from J, the junction kept 1 base outside the gene matches. The length of the CDR3 is 13 residues. The CDR3 DNA reads TGTGCCAGCAGCTTCGACAGGGACAATGAGCAGTTCTTC. Its protein product is CASSFDRDNEQFF.

This clonotype is medium-sized by share. V usage is TRBV24-1 and J usage is TRBJ2-1, with TRBD1 matching over 7 bases. CDR1 is KGHDR and CDR2 is SFDVKD in the germline V gene. The CDR3 is 17 amino acids. V lost 3 bases to trimming and J lost 7 bases; unmatched junction nucleotides: 14. The CDR3 reads CATSDPQPGQSSNEQFF. In DNA form, the CDR3 reads TGTGCCACCAGTGATCCTCAACCGGGACAGTCATCGAATGAGCAGTTCTTC.

V gene TRBV7-2 combines with J gene TRBJ2-3; D unresolved. The CDR3 is 17 residues long. Trimming stripped 3 bases from V and 0 bases from J, with 16 bases between. CDR1 and CDR2 (germline): SGHTA, FQGNSA. Written as DNA, the CDR3 is TGTGCCAGCAGCTTTTACGTCAGCTCTCTCAGCACAGATACGCAGTATTTT. Protein: CASSFYVSSLSTDTQYF.

This clonotype was counted at least ten times. The J gene is TRBJ1-1, the V gene TRBV6-1; 7 positions agree with TRBD1. Germline CDR1 is MNHNS and CDR2 is SASEGT. The CDR3 is made up of 13 amino acids. Trimming cost V 8 bases and J 2 bases; bases outside gene matches: 5. CDR3 coding DNA: TGTGCCAGCGGAGGGACAGTTAACACTGAAGCTTTCTTT. Translation: CASGGTVNTEAFF.

This clonotype showed up many times. J is TRBJ2-5 and V is TRBV10-2; 7 positions agree with TRBD1. This CDR3 is 13 amino acids long. CDR1 and CDR2 from the germline V gene are WSHSY and SAAADI. V gave up 2 bases and J gave up 7 bases; unmatched junction bases: 4. CDR3 in amino acids: CASSETTGATQYF. CDR3 coding DNA: TGCGCCAGCAGTGAGACCACAGGGGCGACCCAGTACTTC.

J is TRBJ2-5 and V is TRBV6-6; TRBD2 might be the D (7 bases). The CDR3 is 14 residues long. Germline values: CDR1 MNHNY, CDR2 SVGAGI (reference sequence). V was pared by 8 bases and J by 5 bases, with 18 bases between. CDR3 nucleotides: TGTGCCAGCCGATTCGGGGGGCGAAGTGAGACCCAGTACTTC. It is translated as CASRFGGRSETQYF.

This rearrangement joins TRBV7-2 to TRBJ2-6; D not certain. V lost 4 bases and J lost 18, with 7 bases in between. There are 9 residues in the CDR3. Germline V gene lookup returns CDR1 SGHTA and CDR2 FQGNSA. The CDR3 region is CASSWTGTF. For the CDR3, the DNA is TGTGCCAGCAGCTGGACCGGGACTTTC.

This clonotype turned up a few times. The chain combines TRBV28 with TRBJ1-5; no firm D call. The CDR3 contains 16 residues. V lost 8 bases, J lost 2 bases, and 19 bases lay in between. Looked up from germline, CDR1 is MDHEN and CDR2 is SYDVKM. Here the CDR3 reads CASDTLGGLGNQPQHF. The CDR3 region has the DNA TGTGCCAGCGACACCTTGGGCGGGCTTGGCAATCAGCCCCAGCATTTT.

This clonotype was picked up a small number of times. The chain links TRBV12-3 or TRBV12-4 to TRBJ2-3; the match to TRBD1 covers 7 bases. With V trimmed by 6 bases and J by 14 bases, 17 bases remained unmatched. CDR3 size: 14 residues. Here the CDR3 reads CASSRQGNTGELYF. For the CDR3, the DNA is TGTGCCAGCAGCCGACAGGGTAACACCGGGGAGCTGTATTTT.

This CDR3 is CASSLVGGVNEQFF. Here the CDR3 DNA reads TGTGCCAGCAGCTTAGTCGGGGGGGTCAATGAGCAGTTCTTC. The chain carries TRBV7-6 and TRBJ2-7; 8 positions match TRBD2. The J call is uncertain, as TRBJ2-1 better fits the DNA end. The germline gives CDR1 SGHVS, CDR2 FNYEAQ. The CDR3 covers 14 residues.

The chain is built from TRBV2 and TRBJ2-2; 10 nucleotides agree with TRBD2. CDR1 and CDR2 (germline): SNHLY, FYNNEI. V lost 0 bases to trimming and J lost 4 bases; unmatched junction nucleotides: 5. The CDR3 sequence is 17 residues long. CDR3 coding DNA: TGTGCCAGCAGTGAAGCTCCTAGCGGGAGAATCACCGGGGAGCTGTTTTTT. It encodes CASSEAPSGRITGELFF. The entire variable domain, with the rest obtained from reference TRBV2 and TRBJ2-2, is as follows: EPEVTQTPSHQVTQMGQEVILRCVPISNHLYFYWYRQILGQKVEFLVSFYNNEISEKSEIFDDQFSVERPDGSNFTLKIRSTKLEDSAMYFCASSEAPSGRITGELFFGEGSRLTVL.

This clonotype appeared many times. The genes are TRBV4-2 and TRBJ2-2, with 9 bases fitting TRBD1. This CDR3 contains 15 residues. V was clipped by 2 bases and J by 5 bases; unmatched bases: 3. Germline CDR1 is LGHNA and CDR2 is YNFKEQ. CDR3 sequence: CASSQRGQGTGELFF. CDR3 DNA sequence: TGTGCCAGCAGCCAACGAGGACAGGGGACCGGGGAGCTGTTTTTT.

Note on this clonotype: The missing conserved phenylalanine or tryptophan at the end of this CDR3 makes a read error likely. Because the CDR3's place on the DNA is in doubt, the DNA is left out and the CDR3 is given as listed by TCRdb. The rearrangement uses TRBV7-2 and TRBJ2-6; the D segment call TRBD2 is taken from the table without a DNA check. The length of the CDR3 is 17 amino acids, counting both ends. Germline values: CDR1 SGHTA, CDR2 FQGNSA. The CDR3 spells CASSSGRASYNEQFFGA.

This clonotype was found a few times. The chain links TRBV10-3 to TRBJ2-5, with TRBD1 matching over 9 bases. The DNA matches TRBJ2-7 better at its end, which makes the J call doubtful. Per germline, CDR1 ENHRY and CDR2 SYGVKD. This CDR3 has 15 residues. CDR3 sequence reads: CAISGGQGINHEQYF. CDR3 in DNA: TGTGCCATCAGTGGCGGACAGGGGATTAACCACGAGCAGTACTTC.

The chain couples TRBV7-6 to TRBJ1-1; D is perhaps TRBD1 (6 bases). CDR3 size: 14 residues. CDR1 and CDR2 (germline): SGHVS, FNYEAQ. The V end lost 7 bases, the J end lost 2 bases, and 14 bases lay between the germline ends. CDR3 DNA: TGTGCCAGCACCGTAGGACAGAGTAACACTGAAGCTTTCTTT. As protein: CASTVGQSNTEAFF.

This clonotype occurred a few times. V and J are TRBV27 and TRBJ2-4, with a possible D match to TRBD1 (6 bases). The CDR3 is made up of 16 amino acids. The V end was cut by 5 bases, the J end by 0 bases, with 14 bases between. CDR1 and CDR2 (germline): MNHEY, SMNVEV (reference sequence). CDR3 in DNA: TGTGCCAGCAGTAGGCAGGGGCGTCTAGCCAAAAACATTCAGTACTTC. It yields the protein CASSRQGRLAKNIQYF.

A few counts support this clonotype. The chain couples TRBV7-2 to TRBJ2-5, with D maybe TRBD1 (6 bases). The length of the CDR3 is 15 residues. Per germline, CDR1 SGHTA and CDR2 FQGNSA. Trimming took 5 bases from V and 5 from J, leaving 18 bases between them. Here the CDR3 reads CASSQSSGTWETQYF. The CDR3 DNA follows: TGTGCCAGCAGCCAATCCTCCGGGACATGGGAGACCCAGTACTTC.

About this clonotype itself: Mismatch with germline at one junction end may stem from a read error. CDR3: CASSLALAPSYNEQLF. The DNA for the CDR3 is TGTGCCAGCAGCTTAGCGCTAGCGCCCTCCTACAATGAGCAGTTATTC. V is TRBV7-2 and J is TRBJ2-4; the D gene is possibly TRBD2 (6 bases). CDR1 and CDR2 (germline): SGHTA, FQGNSA. The CDR3 sequence is 16 residues long.

This clonotype is deemed medium-sized. The chain links TRBV7-3 to TRBJ2-1; 7 bases line up with TRBD2. J was trimmed by 2 bases and V by 5 bases; bases with no gene match: 6. The CDR3 totals 15 residues. Germline values: CDR1 SGHTA, CDR2 FQGTGA. The CDR3 DNA sequence: TGTGCCAGCAGCCCCGGGGGGACTACCTACAATGAGCAGTTCTTC. It yields the protein CASSPGGTTYNEQFF.

The chain couples TRBV11-3 to TRBJ2-3; 8 bases match TRBD2. V lost 4 bases to trimming and J lost 4 bases; unmatched junction nucleotides: 13. The CDR3 has 17 amino acids. Germline V gene sequence: CDR1 SGHNT, CDR2 YENEEA. The CDR3: CASSSSGASGHPDTQYF. The CDR3 coding sequence is TGTGCCAGCAGCTCCTCTGGGGCTAGCGGGCATCCAGATACGCAGTATTTT.

The rearrangement links TRBV7-2 to TRBJ2-5; D may be TRBD1 (6 bases). The CDR3 runs 13 residues. The germline V gene has CDR1 SGHTA and CDR2 FQGNSA. Trimming cost V 1 base and J 4 bases, with 7 bases left between them. The CDR3 loop reads CASSLDRAETQYF. The DNA of the CDR3 is TGTGCCAGCAGCTTAGACAGGGCAGAGACCCAGTACTTC. The complete variable domain, with remaining parts taken from reference TRBV7-2 and TRBJ2-5, reads GAGVSQSPSNKVTEKGKDVELRCDPISGHTALYWYRQSLGQGLEFLIYFQGNSAPDKSGLPSDRFSAERTGGSVSTLTIQRTQQEDSAVYLCASSLDRAETQYFGPGTRLLVL.

This clonotype was recorded many times. This rearrangement joins TRBV7-9 to TRBJ2-1; 7 positions agree with TRBD2. The CDR3 sequence is 16 residues long. V lost 5 bases, J lost 2 bases, and 9 bases stayed unmatched. Germline values: CDR1 SEHNR, CDR2 FQNEAQ (reference sequence). CDR3 protein: CASSADLADPYNEQFF. The CDR3 region has the DNA TGTGCCAGCAGCGCCGACCTAGCGGACCCCTACAATGAGCAGTTCTTC.

The chain joins TRBV5-6 to TRBJ2-3, with D maybe TRBD2 (5 bases). The CDR3 sequence is 16 residues long. The germline V gene has CDR1 SGHDT and CDR2 YYEEEE. V was shortened by 0 bases and J by 5 bases, with 16 bases between the two germline ends. DNA of the CDR3: TGTGCCAGCAGCTTGGGGGCGACTACCTGGGGAGATACGCAGTATTTT. It translates to CASSLGATTWGDTQYF.

The chain joins TRBV30 to TRBJ2-3, with TRBD2 matching 7 bases. Germline lookup yields CDR1 GTSNPN and CDR2 SVGIG (reference sequence). The CDR3 is 15 amino acids. Trimming cost V 2 bases and J 8 bases; bases outside gene matches: 13. The DNA for the CDR3 is TGTGCCTGGAGTCCCCCCCACGGGAGGAATGCTACGCAGTATTTT. Translating it yields CAWSPPHGRNATQYF.

The V and J genes are TRBV7-6 and TRBJ1-1; D might be TRBD1 (5 bases). The CDR3 extends over 13 amino acids. Trimming pared 11 bases from V and 4 bases from J, leaving 17 bases between. Germline values: CDR1 SGHVS, CDR2 FNYEAQ. The CDR3 sequence is CAGIGEFGTEAFF. As DNA, the CDR3 is TGTGCCGGGATAGGGGAGTTCGGCACTGAAGCTTTCTTT.

This clonotype was found a few times. The rearrangement uses TRBV7-8 and TRBJ2-7; D is perhaps TRBD1 (6 bases). V was cut by 3 bases and J by 8 bases, with 11 bases left in between. The V gene's germline CDR1 is SGHVS and CDR2 FQNEAQ. CDR3 size: 12 residues. CDR3 region: CASSLDSHKQYF. CDR3 DNA: TGTGCCAGCAGCTTGGACAGTCACAAGCAGTACTTC.

Within the sample, this clonotype is medium-sized. This chain links TRBV7-9 with TRBJ1-6, with 7 bases lining up with TRBD1. CDR1 and CDR2 from the germline V gene are SEHNR and FQNEAQ (reference sequence). The CDR3 contains 19 residues. V shed 2 bases, J shed 7 bases, and the junction held 17 bases outside the gene matches. In DNA, the CDR3 is TGTGCCAGCAGCTTACCAGGGGGACAGAGTCAACCATTCAATTCACCCCTCCACTTT. Protein sequence: CASSLPGGQSQPFNSPLHF.